The source of this T cell receptor (beta chain) is a study of blood T cell repertoires in COVID-19 (dated by TCRdb to about 2020). Turning to the overall study: Samples covering the acute and convalescent phases of COVID-19 were provided by collaborators in the United States, Italy and Spain. The material from the prospective study consisted of cDNA or gDNA derived from T cells, B-cell-depleted T cells, or PBMCs. Subjects who had been exposed to COVID-19, were actively infected with it, or had recovered from it provided the deeply sampled blood TCRbeta repertoires that made up the dataset. A freely available public database, intended as a resource for researchers studying the immune response to SARS-CoV-2, is where the repertoires were released. The samples were drawn from the first 160 participants of the ongoing ImmuneRACE study and from more than 1,000 subjects provided by 6 global collaborators. A de-identified subject ID, COVID-19 status, age in years and sex were almost always included in the sample metadata. Where HLA class I and class II types were available, the types were taken from metadata supplied by the sample provider, not from assay-based typing.

Trimming costs V 7 bases and J 3 bases, and their ends lie 19 bases apart. From a lookup of the germline V gene, CDR1 and CDR2 are SGHRS and YFSETQ. Its CDR3 holds 15 amino acids, cysteine through phenylalanine. Solely the CDR3 DNA is kept, with 45 bases framed from the first base. The collaborating institutions used their own protocols to collect whole blood in K2EDTA tubes. For TCRbeta analysis, collaborators shipped samples in one of three forms: frozen whole blood, isolated PBMCs, or DNA extracted from either of those sample types. TCRbeta CDR3 regions were amplified from genomic DNA using the immunoSEQ Assay, a bias-controlled multiplex PCR. The study's processing was this. Within the assay, amplification of reference gene primers was used to estimate how many nucleated cells each sample contained. To quantify the absolute abundance of each unique TCRbeta CDR3 rearrangement, sequence reads were collapsed and filtered. For each sample, productive Simpson clonality was calculated by taking the square root of Simpson's diversity index across productive rearrangements. The source is immuneACCESS, and TCRdb retained only in-frame sequences with V and J called. Part of the clones is not carried over; for the studies checked, unresolved V genes explain less than half of this, and the remainder is unexplained. V, J and clone size are those of that table, while D and trimming were read from the DNA. Here the sample has about 89,000 clones; 60% to 85% occur a single time. The ten largest clones capture roughly 50% of the sample.

Study-level results and caveats: The amount of clinical and demographic metadata varied by source and participant and was provided uncurated.

Comment on this clone: It lacks a known antigen. There are no base qualities to consult, and no much larger clone falls within one base.

The TCR comes from a human donor in a cohort sampled during active COVID-19. The chain couples TRBV5-1 to TRBJ1-2, with an unclear D gene assignment. The sequenced material came from peripheral blood. The sequenced DNA: TGCGCCAGCCACTCCGGTGGGAGGTTTCACTATGGCTACACCTTC. Protein translation: CASHSGGRFHYGYTF.